This section outlines one T cell receptor beta chain sequence together with its context. Its specificity is not known. Between the trimmed V and J ends, which lost 5 bases and 4 bases, there was a span of 5 bases. Germline V gene data show CDR1 as KGHSH and CDR2 as LQKENI. This CDR3 comprises 12 residues. This sample stems from a study of T-cell reconstitution after alpha-beta-depleted transplantation in children. Overall study results and limits: Approximately two months post-transplant, alpha-beta T cells reportedly originated from several hundred expanded graft clones. Newly generated T cells supplied most T-cell counts and diversity one year post-transplant.

Library preparation (for TCRbeta) was performed with unique molecular identifiers. Using its own MiXCR run on the PCR reads, TCRdb lists one record per CDR3 protein. The sample yields about 200,000 distinct CDR3 sequences, 7.5% to 9.5% seen once. The TCR was taken from a male patient under 10 years old who had a stem cell transplant for acute myeloid leukemia, so the T cells may come from the graft donor. The J gene is TRBJ2-2, the V gene TRBV18; D gene ambiguous. This specimen consisted of PBMCs, mostly from graft donor cells, obtained 360 days after TCRalphabeta/CD19-depleted stem cell transplant. In DNA, the CDR3 is TGTGCCAGCTCATCACTCACCGGGGAGCTGTTTTTT. Amino acid sequence: CASSSLTGELFF.